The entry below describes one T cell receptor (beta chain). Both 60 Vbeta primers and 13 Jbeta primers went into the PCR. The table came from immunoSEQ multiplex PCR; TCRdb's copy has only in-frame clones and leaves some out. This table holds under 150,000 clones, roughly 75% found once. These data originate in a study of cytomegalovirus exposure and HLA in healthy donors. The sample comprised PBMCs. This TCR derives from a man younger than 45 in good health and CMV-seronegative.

The CDR3 DNA sequence: TGTGCCAGCAGGCAGCGGGACTCCTACAATGAGCAGTTCTTC. The encoded protein is CASRQRDSYNEQFF. This rearrangement joins TRBV6-6 to TRBJ2-1; 7 positions agree with TRBD2. The CDR3 is 14 residues long. J lost 0 bases, V lost 6 bases, and 2 bases had no gene match. Germline CDR1 MNHNY, CDR2 SVGAGI (reference sequence).